This T cell receptor (beta chain) was documented in a study of Graves' ophthalmopathy and Graves' hyperthyroidism. Study-wide points: Using 13 signatures, a model distinguished ophthalmopathy from stable hyperthyroidism, reaching about 89% sensitivity and roughly 80% specificity.

Amplification from RNA transcripts yielded the TCR beta CDR3 regions. The library came from an HTBI-primed first-round RT-PCR and a second-round multiplex PCR. TCRdb recomputed calls from the multiplex PCR reads with MiXCR, one row per CDR3 protein. The table includes about 700,000 distinct CDR3 sequences, 40% detected once. Trimming pared 1 base from V and 5 bases from J, leaving 14 bases between. From germline, CDR1 is SEHNR and CDR2 FQNEAQ (reference sequence). This CDR3 has 15 residues. Comment on this clonotype: As yet, its antigen is unknown.

The V gene is TRBV7-9, the J gene TRBJ1-2; D perhaps matches TRBD1 (6 bases). This TCR came from an adult man with Graves' ophthalmopathy. The sequenced material came from peripheral blood. CDR3 region: CASSLGTAATYGYTF. In DNA, the CDR3 is TGTGCCAGCAGCTTAGGGACAGCGGCTACGTATGGCTACACCTTC.